Following are 7 T cell receptor beta chains from one sample sequenced in a study of CD8 T cells in Susac syndrome. Random hexamers were used to reverse transcribe the RNA input (about 0.5 to 1 ug). Via MiXCR, TCRdb re-called the immunoSEQ multiplex PCR reads, giving one row per CDR3 protein. The table lists about 150,000 distinct CDR3 sequences, roughly 95% of them singletons. Sequenced sample: CD4+ T cells from PBMCs. All receptors come from a human donor with Susac syndrome.

The rearrangement links TRBV18 to TRBJ1-5, with D uncertain. V was shortened by 3 bases and J by 8 bases, with 8 bases between the two germline ends. This CDR3 spans 12 amino acids. Per germline, CDR1 KGHSH and CDR2 LQKENI. The CDR3 sequence is CASSPTEEPQHF. CDR3 nucleotide sequence: TGTGCCAGCTCACCCACCGAAGAGCCCCAGCATTTT.

This clonotype showed up just once. The V call is TRBV11-2, the J call TRBJ2-7, with 9 bases fitting TRBD1. Germline values: CDR1 SGHAT, CDR2 FQNNGV. The ends lost 10 bases at V and 7 bases at J; junction bases unmatched: 20. The CDR3 has 16 amino acids. This chain's CDR3 is CATKDQGQGGSGEQYF. CDR3 in DNA: TGTGCCACCAAAGATCAGGGACAGGGTGGATCGGGTGAGCAGTACTTC.

This chain connects TRBV12-3 or TRBV12-4 to TRBJ2-5, with D uncertain. V was trimmed by 0 bases and J by 4 bases, leaving 3 bases between them. The CDR3 has 12 residues. Here the CDR3 DNA reads TGTGCCAGCAGTTTAGCGGTAGAGACCCAGTACTTC. It codes for CASSLAVETQYF.

This rearrangement joins TRBV20-1 to TRBJ2-4; D might be TRBD1 or TRBD2, each matching 6 bases. This CDR3 comprises 14 residues. The germline V gene has CDR1 DFQATT and CDR2 SNEGSKA (reference sequence). Trimming shortened V by 6 bases and J by 1 base, and 13 bases separated the two germline ends. The CDR3 sequence is CSAAEGGAKNIQYF. DNA of the CDR3: TGCAGTGCGGCGGAAGGGGGGGCCAAAAACATTCAGTACTTC.

This clonotype was seen a single time. V gene TRBV20-1 combines with J gene TRBJ2-3, with 9 bases fitting TRBD2. The J segment lost 6 bases and the V segment lost 0 bases, leaving 10 bases of the junction unmatched. CDR1 and CDR2 from the germline V gene are DFQATT and SNEGSKA (reference sequence). The CDR3 is 16 amino acids. The CDR3 DNA reads TGCAGTGCTAGAGAGGGACTAGCAGCCCTTCGGGATACGCAGTATTTT. Translation gives CSAREGLAALRDTQYF.

The gene calls are TRBV2 and TRBJ2-3, with TRBD1 matching over 7 bases. V lost 8 bases and J lost 4; bases outside the gene matches: 9. CDR3 length equals 14 residues. CDR1 SNHLY and CDR2 FYNNEI come from the germline V gene. DNA of the CDR3: TGTGCCAGCCAAAAGGGGGCAAGTGCAGATACGCAGTATTTT. This sequence encodes CASQKGASADTQYF.

The chain couples TRBV7-9 to TRBJ2-1; no clear D gene. The V gene's germline CDR1 is SEHNR and CDR2 FQNEAQ (reference sequence). V lost 1 base and J 9 bases, leaving 10 bases between the germline ends. This CDR3 has 13 amino acids. The CDR3 sequence: CASSLEGLGEQFF. In nucleotides, the CDR3 is TGTGCCAGCAGCTTAGAAGGGCTAGGTGAGCAGTTCTTC.